These 29 T cell receptor beta chains originate from one sample sequenced in a study of T cell responses to AZD1222 COVID-19 vaccine. The table came from immunoSEQ multiplex PCR; TCRdb's copy has only in-frame clones and leaves some out. The data contain 100,000 to 150,000 clones, less than 95% of them seen just once; the ten biggest clones take up around 7%. The sequencing used peripheral blood, collected on day 0 of AZD1222 vaccination. The receptors were sampled from an adult in good health.

A single count supports this clone. The chain employs TRBV3-1 (or the pseudogene TRBV3-2) and TRBJ2-1, with TRBD2 matching over 7 bases. Germline CDR1 reads LGHDT; CDR2 reads YNNKEL (reference sequence). Trimming took 0 bases from V and 4 from J; bases not matched to a gene: 0. The CDR3 extends over 14 amino acids. CDR3 sequence: CASSQEGGYNEQFF. CDR3 nucleotides: TGTGCCAGCAGCCAAGAGGGGGGGTACAATGAGCAGTTCTTC.

This clone was found a few times. The rearrangement links TRBV5-1 to TRBJ2-2, with D perhaps matching TRBD1 (6 bases). The germline gives CDR1 SGHRS, CDR2 YFSETQ. The V and J ends lost 4 bases and 7 bases respectively, with 17 bases between them. The CDR3 is 15 residues long. The CDR3 DNA reads TGCGCCAGCAGCCCCCTAACAGGGTATCACGGGGAGCTGTTTTTT. Its translation is CASSPLTGYHGELFF. The complete variable domain, with remaining parts taken from reference TRBV5-1 and TRBJ2-2, reads KAGVTQTPRYLIKTRGQQVTLSCSPISGHRSVSWYQQTPGQGLQFLFEYFSETQRNKGNFPGRFSGRQFSNSRSEMNVSTLELGDSALYLCASSPLTGYHGELFFGEGSRLTVL.

V is TRBV5-5 and J is TRBJ1-5, with D possibly matching TRBD1 (5 bases). This CDR3 comprises 14 residues. The germline CDR1 and CDR2 sequences are SGHKS and YYEKEE (reference sequence). Trimming stripped 1 base from V and 6 bases from J, with 11 bases between. The CDR3 sequence is CASSLKGAGQPQHF. In nucleotides, the CDR3 is TGTGCCAGCAGCTTGAAAGGGGCGGGTCAGCCCCAGCATTTT. The whole variable domain, filled in from reference TRBV5-5 and TRBJ1-5, reads DAGVTQSPTHLIKTRGQQVTLRCSPISGHKSVSWYQQVLGQGPQFIFQYYEKEERGRGNFPDRFSARQFPNYSSELNVNALLLGDSALYLCASSLKGAGQPQHFGDGTRLSIL.

The rearrangement joins TRBV5-1 to TRBJ1-1; D is perhaps TRBD1 (6 bases). Trimming took 5 bases from V and 2 from J, leaving 22 bases between them. CDR3 size: 17 residues. Germline values: CDR1 SGHRS, CDR2 YFSETQ. The DNA of the CDR3 is TGCGCCAGCAGTTTTCCTCCCGGGGGGGCGTATAACACTGAAGCTTTCTTT. Its translation is CASSFPPGGAYNTEAFF.

V is TRBV30 and J is TRBJ1-5; tentatively, D is TRBD1 (6 bases). Trimming shortened V by 4 bases and J by 0 bases, and 13 bases separated the two germline ends. CDR3 length: 15 amino acids. CDR1 is GTSNPN and CDR2 is SVGIG in the germline V gene (reference sequence). The chain's CDR3 is CAWTKGQNSNQPQHF. The CDR3 region has the DNA TGTGCCTGGACCAAAGGACAGAATAGCAATCAGCCCCAGCATTTT.

The chain couples TRBV24-1 to TRBJ2-3; the match to TRBD1 covers 12 bases. Germline assignment: CDR1 KGHDR and CDR2 SFDVKD. This CDR3 region has 17 residues. Trimming removed 4 bases from V and 5 bases from J; junction bases left unmatched: 9. CDR3 sequence (DNA): TGTGCCACCAGTGAATACCGGGGGACAGGGGGCTTAGATACGCAGTATTTT. Protein product: CATSEYRGTGGLDTQYF.

This clone occurred once. The V and J genes are TRBV10-2 and TRBJ2-7; either TRBD1 or TRBD2 may supply D (5 bases each). Germline CDR1 reads WSHSY; CDR2 reads SAAADI. This CDR3 spans 13 amino acids. V lost 6 bases and J lost 0, with 9 bases in between. CDR3 protein: CASRVGGSYEQYF. CDR3 nucleotides: TGCGCCAGCAGGGTTGGGGGCTCCTACGAGCAGTACTTC.

A few counts support this clone. For the CDR3, the DNA is TGCAGCGTTGAGGGACTAGCGGGGGCTCGTGACGAGCAGTACTTC. It yields the protein CSVEGLAGARDEQYF. This rearrangement joins TRBV29-1 to TRBJ2-7; TRBD2 matches at 14 bases. The germline CDR1 and CDR2 sequences are SQVTM and ANQGSEA. This CDR3 has 15 residues. V gave up 3 bases and J gave up 5 bases; unmatched junction bases: 6.

The chain links TRBV9 to TRBJ2-2; D is uncertain. The CDR3 loop spans 16 amino acids. Looked up from germline, CDR1 is SGDLS and CDR2 is YYNGEE. V was pared by 4 bases and J by 3 bases, with 16 bases between. The CDR3: CASSRTKPRYTGELFF. CDR3 nucleotides: TGTGCCAGCAGCCGAACTAAGCCGCGATACACCGGGGAGCTGTTTTTT.

CDR3 sequence (DNA): TGTGCCAGCAATGACGGACTCACCCAGGGTGAGCAGTACTTC. This gives the protein CASNDGLTQGEQYF. This sequence joins TRBV28 and TRBJ2-7; D could derive from TRBD1 or TRBD2 (5 bases each). Per the germline V gene, CDR1 is MDHEN and CDR2 is SYDVKM. This CDR3 is built from 14 residues. Trimming left V 7 bases short and J 7 bases short, with 20 bases between.

This chain links TRBV27 with TRBJ2-7, with D maybe TRBD1 (5 bases). This CDR3 is 14 amino acids long. Trimming took 0 bases from V and 4 from J, leaving 10 bases between them. Germline values: CDR1 MNHEY, CDR2 SMNVEV (reference sequence). The CDR3 loop is CASSLSAGQYEQYF. CDR3 DNA: TGTGCCAGCAGTTTATCTGCAGGACAATACGAGCAGTACTTC.

The genes are TRBV30 and TRBJ2-5; TRBD2 agrees at 9 bases. The CDR3 loop spans 17 amino acids. V lost 0 bases to trimming and J lost 0 bases; unmatched junction nucleotides: 8. The germline gives CDR1 GTSNPN, CDR2 SVGIG (reference sequence). As DNA, the CDR3 is TGTGCCTGGAGTGTCCAGCGGGGGGACACATACCAAGAGACCCAGTACTTC. This translates into CAWSVQRGDTYQETQYF. The variable domain in full, with the rest retrieved from reference TRBV30 and TRBJ2-5, is SQTIHQWPATLVQPVGSPLSLECTVEGTSNPNLYWYRQAAGRGLQLLFYSVGIGQISSEVPQNLSASRPQDRQFILSSKKLLLSDSGFYLCAWSVQRGDTYQETQYFGPGTRLLVL.

This clone was seen just once. The genes are TRBV6-4 and TRBJ2-1; D is tentatively TRBD1 or TRBD2 (6 bases each). V shed 0 bases and J shed 8 bases, with 14 bases lying between them. The CDR3 has 15 amino acids. CDR1 is MRHNA, CDR2 SNTAGT, per germline. As DNA, the CDR3 is TGTGCCAGCAGTGACTCACCAGGGGAGGCTGATGAGCAGTTCTTC. It specifies CASSDSPGEADEQFF.

This chain links TRBV27 with TRBJ1-3; no clear D gene. The CDR3 sequence is 17 residues long. The germline gives CDR1 MNHEY, CDR2 SMNVEV (reference sequence). Trimming took 1 base from V and 0 from J, leaving 13 bases between them. CDR3: CASSLYTPGVSGNTIYF. For the CDR3, the DNA is TGTGCCAGCAGTTTATATACCCCCGGGGTCTCTGGAAACACCATATATTTT.

CDR3 nucleotide sequence: TGTGCCTGGAGTGGACAGGGCCTTTCACCCCTCCACTTT. Its protein product is CAWSGQGLSPLHF. The chain uses TRBV30 and TRBJ1-6; 7 bases are shared with TRBD1. V was clipped by 1 base and J by 9 bases; unmatched bases: 3. Looked up from germline, CDR1 is GTSNPN and CDR2 is SVGIG (reference sequence). This CDR3 has 13 amino acids.

The V and J genes are TRBV5-4 and TRBJ2-5; the match to TRBD2 covers 9 bases. Trimming took 5 bases from V and 5 from J; bases not matched to a gene: 10. Germline V gene data show CDR1 as SGHNT and CDR2 as YYREEE (reference sequence). CDR3 length: 15 residues. The CDR3 reads CASSAGGPTYETQYF. The CDR3 DNA sequence: TGTGCCAGCAGTGCGGGGGGGCCTACGTATGAGACCCAGTACTTC.

This clone was counted a single time. The chain uses TRBV9 and TRBJ2-5; perhaps TRBD1 as D (6 bases). The CDR3 runs to 14 residues. Trimming left V 0 bases short and J 5 bases short, with 11 bases between. Germline values: CDR1 SGDLS, CDR2 YYNGEE. CDR3 sequence reads: CASSVGGGLETQYF. The DNA for the CDR3 is TGTGCCAGCAGCGTAGGAGGGGGTCTTGAGACCCAGTACTTC.

V is TRBV27 and J is TRBJ2-2, with D unclear. V was clipped by 6 bases and J by 3 bases, with 11 bases between them. The CDR3 has 14 amino acids. CDR1 and CDR2 from the germline V gene are MNHEY and SMNVEV (reference sequence). CDR3 nucleotide sequence: TGTGCCAGCAGCCCGAACCGAGACACCGGGGAGCTGTTTTTT. Amino acids: CASSPNRDTGELFF.

The genes are TRBV19 and TRBJ1-1, with a tentative D call TRBD1 (5 bases). Germline CDR1 is LNHDA and CDR2 is SQIVND (reference sequence). Trimming took off 1 base at V and 6 bases at J, with 12 bases between the two ends. This CDR3 contains 14 residues. The CDR3: CASSIGVGGAEAFF. DNA for the CDR3: TGTGCCAGTAGTATAGGAGTTGGGGGAGCTGAAGCTTTCTTT.

The gene calls are TRBV11-2 and TRBJ1-5; 7 positions match TRBD1. V was pared by 0 bases and J by 3 bases, with 2 bases of the junction left unmatched. Germline V gene sequence: CDR1 SGHAT, CDR2 FQNNGV. This CDR3 is 15 amino acids long. The CDR3 is CASSLDRGNNQPQHF. For the CDR3, the DNA is TGTGCCAGCAGCTTAGACAGGGGGAACAATCAGCCCCAGCATTTT.

This clone was picked up a small number of times. The chain joins TRBV10-3 to TRBJ2-1; 13 bases agree with TRBD2. The CDR3 runs 19 residues. Germline V gene lookup returns CDR1 ENHRY and CDR2 SYGVKD. V was pared by 1 base and J by 2 bases, with 8 bases of the junction left unmatched. DNA for the CDR3: TGTGCCATCAGTGAGTGGGGACTAGCGGGGCAGGGAACCTACAATGAGCAGTTCTTC. Translating gives CAISEWGLAGQGTYNEQFF.

The chain is built from TRBV11-2 and TRBJ2-1; D ambiguous. CDR1 is SGHAT, CDR2 FQNNGV, per germline. This CDR3 spans 11 amino acids. V lost 5 bases and J lost 9, with 8 bases in between. The CDR3 is CASSQASEQFF. Here the CDR3 DNA reads TGTGCCAGCAGCCAAGCGAGTGAGCAGTTCTTC.

The V gene is TRBV28, the J gene TRBJ1-2, with 8 bases that match TRBD1. The CDR3 sequence is 15 residues long. Germline assignment: CDR1 MDHEN and CDR2 SYDVKM. J gave up 5 bases and V 3 bases, and 8 bases lay outside the gene matches. The CDR3 nucleotides read TGTGCCAGCAGTTTCCCGACAGGGGAGACTTATGGCTACACCTTC. It specifies CASSFPTGETYGYTF.

The table lists this clone with a count of one. V and J are TRBV28 and TRBJ2-7; a possible D gene is TRBD1 (5 bases). This CDR3 contains 16 residues. Germline assignment: CDR1 MDHEN and CDR2 SYDVKM. V was trimmed by 1 base and J by 7 bases, leaving 20 bases between them. CDR3 sequence: CASSLLGQGTFREQYF. The CDR3 DNA sequence: TGTGCCAGCAGTTTATTGGGGCAGGGCACGTTTCGGGAGCAGTACTTC.

This rearrangement joins TRBV28 to TRBJ1-5, with 8 bases aligning to TRBD1. Germline CDR1 MDHEN, CDR2 SYDVKM. This CDR3 comprises 15 residues. The V and J ends lost 5 bases and 7 bases, in that order; junction bases with no gene match: 10. CDR3 in DNA: TGTGCCAGCAGTCCCACGGACAGGGTCCGGCAGCCCCAGCATTTT. It encodes CASSPTDRVRQPQHF. The full variable domain, in which reference TRBV28 and TRBJ1-5 provide the parts outside the CDR3, is DVKVTQSSRYLVKRTGEKVFLECVQDMDHENMFWYRQDPGLGLRLIYFSYDVKMKEKGDIPEGYSVSREKKERFSLILESASTNQTSMYLCASSPTDRVRQPQHFGDGTRLSIL.

The V call is TRBV9, the J call TRBJ1-4; no clear D gene. V lost 4 bases to trimming and J lost 0 bases, with 7 bases between them. CDR3 length equals 14 residues. From germline, CDR1 is SGDLS and CDR2 YYNGEE. DNA of the CDR3: TGTGCCAGCAGCACCAGTACAACTAATGAAAAACTGTTTTTT. Its protein is CASSTSTTNEKLFF.

The chain employs TRBV4-1 and TRBJ1-1, with 7 bases identical to TRBD1. From germline, CDR1 is MGHRA and CDR2 YSYEKL. V lost 3 bases, J lost 2 bases, and 9 bases stayed unmatched. This CDR3 spans 16 amino acids. CDR3 loop: CASSQILRQGNTEAFF. CDR3 sequence (DNA): TGCGCCAGCAGCCAGATACTTAGACAGGGAAACACTGAAGCTTTCTTT.

The chain couples TRBV24-1 to TRBJ2-3; TRBD1 aligns across 8 bases. In germline, CDR1 is KGHDR, CDR2 SFDVKD. V lost 1 base to trimming and J lost 5 bases; unmatched junction nucleotides: 7. The CDR3 runs 16 residues. The CDR3 sequence: CATSDLLRGQGDTQYF. The CDR3 DNA reads as TGTGCCACCAGTGATTTACTCAGGGGGCAGGGAGATACGCAGTATTTT.

The chain employs TRBV2 and TRBJ2-2; 10 bases match TRBD2. Germline CDR1 and CDR2: SNHLY and FYNNEI. V shed 8 bases and J 4 bases; nucleotides not matched to a gene: 7. The CDR3 sequence is 15 residues long. The CDR3 protein is CASRSSGGATGELFF. In nucleotides, the CDR3 is TGTGCCAGCCGATCTAGCGGGGGCGCCACCGGGGAGCTGTTTTTT.